Presented here are 32 T cell receptor beta chains from one specimen sequenced in a study of blood T cell repertoires in COVID-19. Sequencing used immunoSEQ multiplex PCR; TCRdb keeps in-frame clones, though not all of them. The data hold 150,000 or so clones, with 76% observed a single time. Sequencing was carried out using peripheral blood. These receptors were obtained from a woman at least 80 years old with active or convalescent COVID-19.

CDR3 coding DNA: TGTGCCAGCTCACCTCGGGACAGGTTGAACACTGAAGCTTTCTTT. Protein: CASSPRDRLNTEAFF. The chain has TRBV18 and TRBJ1-1, with TRBD1 matching over 8 bases. The CDR3 spans 15 residues. Germline V CDR1 and CDR2: KGHSH, LQKENI. V lost 3 bases and J lost 0; bases outside the gene matches: 3. Based on the CDR3 plus reference TRBV18 and TRBJ1-1, the full variable domain is NAGVMQNPRHLVRRRGQEARLRCSPMKGHSHVYWYRQLPEEGLKFMVYLQKENIIDESGMPKERFSAEFPKEGPSILRIQQVVRGDSAAYFCASSPRDRLNTEAFFGQGTRLTVV.

At least ten counts were recorded for this clone. The chain has TRBV18 and TRBJ1-2; D is possibly TRBD1 (5 bases). The CDR3 totals 15 residues. CDR1 and CDR2 from the germline V gene are KGHSH and LQKENI. Trimming removed 4 bases from V and 8 bases from J, with 20 bases in between. CDR3: CASSRGRTQGDGYTF. The DNA of the CDR3 is TGTGCCAGCTCACGAGGGAGGACGCAGGGTGACGGCTACACCTTC.

V and J are TRBV10-3 and TRBJ1-2; tentative D call: TRBD1 (6 bases). The CDR3 sequence is 12 residues long. V lost 3 bases and J 8 bases, leaving 10 bases between the germline ends. In germline, CDR1 is ENHRY, CDR2 SYGVKD. The CDR3 protein is CAISEGGQGYTF. DNA of the CDR3: TGTGCCATCAGTGAAGGGGGTCAGGGCTACACCTTC.

The chain recombines TRBV7-9 with TRBJ2-5; TRBD2 aligns across 9 bases. CDR1 is SEHNR, CDR2 FQNEAQ, per germline (reference sequence). J gave up 5 bases and V 1 base, and 5 bases lay outside the gene matches. This CDR3 region has 15 residues. CDR3 coding DNA: TGTGCCAGCAGCTTAGGCGGGGGGGCCCTCGAGACCCAGTACTTC. Translating gives CASSLGGGALETQYF.

This clone was detected once. This sequence joins TRBV11-1 and TRBJ2-7; 10 bases fit TRBD2. The CDR3 runs to 15 residues. Per germline, CDR1 SGHAT and CDR2 FQDESV (reference sequence). V dropped 4 bases and J dropped 2; count of bases not matched to a gene: 5. CDR3 residues: CASSSQRGGTYEQYF. In DNA form, the CDR3 reads TGTGCCAGCAGCTCCCAGCGGGGGGGAACCTACGAGCAGTACTTC. Combining the CDR3 with reference TRBV11-1 and TRBJ2-7 gives the whole variable domain EAEVAQSPRYKITEKSQAVAFWCDPISGHATLYWYRQILGQGPELLVQFQDESVVDDSQLPKDRFSAERLKGVDSTLKIQPAELGDSAMYLCASSSQRGGTYEQYFGPGTRLTVT.

The V gene is TRBV11-2, the J gene TRBJ1-4; the match to TRBD1 covers 7 bases. The V gene end was trimmed by 4 bases and the J gene end by 10 bases; junction bases not matched to a gene: 9. CDR1 and CDR2 (germline): SGHAT, FQNNGV. The CDR3 runs 14 residues. In DNA, the CDR3 is TGTGCCAGCAGCTCGGGACAGCTTTTTGGAAAACTGTTTTTT. Translating gives CASSSGQLFGKLFF.

The V gene is TRBV18, the J gene TRBJ1-2; maybe TRBD1 (5 bases). The V gene lost 2 bases and the J gene lost 6 bases, with 10 bases spanning the gap. CDR1 is KGHSH, CDR2 LQKENI, per germline. The length of the CDR3 is 13 residues. CDR3 nucleotides: TGTGCCAGCTCACCAGGCGGGGGTCATGGCTACACCTTC. This sequence encodes CASSPGGGHGYTF.

The chain employs TRBV30 and TRBJ2-5; D is possibly TRBD2 (5 bases). The germline gives CDR1 GTSNPN, CDR2 SVGIG (reference sequence). This CDR3 region has 12 residues. Trimming stripped 7 bases from V and 5 bases from J, with 14 bases between. Here the CDR3 DNA reads TGTGCCTTTGGTCCCGGCGGGGAGACCCAGTACTTC. It yields the protein CAFGPGGETQYF.

On this clone: The same CDR3 arises from other DNA sequences in this sample as well. The chain links TRBV28 to TRBJ1-5; a weak D match, TRBD1 (5 bases). Looked up from germline, CDR1 is MDHEN and CDR2 is SYDVKM. With 2 bases removed from V and 2 bases from J, the gap between germline ends came to 7 bases. The CDR3 extends over 14 amino acids. The CDR3 sequence is CASSLGGGNQPQHF. The DNA for the CDR3 is TGTGCCAGCAGTTTAGGAGGGGGCAATCAGCCCCAGCATTTT.

DNA of the CDR3: TGCAGCGTTGTCCCCGCGGGGGGAAAATACAATGAGCAGTTCTTC. The encoded protein is CSVVPAGGKYNEQFF. The rearrangement links TRBV29-1 to TRBJ2-1; 8 nucleotides match TRBD2. V shed 4 bases and J 4 bases; nucleotides not matched to a gene: 9. Germline CDR1 reads SQVTM; CDR2 reads ANQGSEA. The CDR3 totals 15 residues.

V usage is TRBV5-8 and J usage is TRBJ1-1; D is unresolved. Trimming took 2 bases from V and 4 from J, leaving 18 bases between them. Germline CDR1 reads SGHTS; CDR2 reads YDEGEE. This CDR3 region has 16 residues. The CDR3 sequence is CASSLNPLSLATEAFF. The CDR3, as DNA: TGTGCCAGCAGCTTAAATCCCCTTTCCCTAGCCACTGAAGCTTTCTTT.

V gene TRBV27 combines with J gene TRBJ1-6; no clear D. CDR3 size: 15 residues. CDR1 and CDR2 (germline): MNHEY, SMNVEV (reference sequence). Trimming took off 6 bases at V and 7 bases at J, with 16 bases between the two ends. Written as DNA, the CDR3 is TGTGCCAGCAGAGGGAGTGAAACCAACAATTCACCCCTCCACTTT. It specifies CASRGSETNNSPLHF.

This chain uses TRBV7-2 with TRBJ1-5, with 9 bases aligning to TRBD1. Germline lookup yields CDR1 SGHTA and CDR2 FQGNSA. CDR3 size: 14 residues. The V segment lost 1 base and the J segment 7 bases; nucleotides outside the gene matches: 2. The CDR3 DNA reads TGTGCCAGCAGCTTAGGGACAGGGGAACAGCCCCAGCATTTT. Translation: CASSLGTGEQPQHF.

The J gene is TRBJ2-3, the V gene TRBV4-3, with 8 bases aligning to TRBD1. The J segment lost 0 bases and the V segment lost 2 bases, leaving 7 bases of the junction unmatched. The germline V gene encodes CDR1 LGHNA and CDR2 YSLEER. The CDR3 spans 17 residues. The CDR3 DNA reads as TGCGCCAGCAGCCAAATGACAGGGGCGAAGAGCACAGATACGCAGTATTTT. Encoded protein: CASSQMTGAKSTDTQYF.

This chain connects TRBV6-5 to TRBJ2-3, with TRBD1 matching over 8 bases. CDR1 and CDR2 from the germline V gene are MNHEY and SVGAGI. This CDR3 is built from 13 residues. V was clipped by 5 bases and J by 4 bases; unmatched bases: 2. CDR3 DNA: TGTGCCAGCAGTCGGGGACAGGCAGATACGCAGTATTTT. Translated, it gives CASSRGQADTQYF.

The chain couples TRBV6-5 to TRBJ1-1, with 8 bases matching TRBD1. Germline CDR1 and CDR2: MNHEY and SVGAGI. Trimming removed 6 bases from V and 5 bases from J; junction bases left unmatched: 8. The CDR3 length is 14 residues. The CDR3 reads CASRLTGEGTEAFF. In DNA, the CDR3 is TGTGCCAGCAGGCTGACAGGGGAGGGGACTGAAGCTTTCTTT.

In regard to this clone: The junction does not match germline at one end; this may be a read error. The CDR3 DNA sequence: TGTGCTAGCAGCCGACGCTTGGGGTCGGGGTACCAAGAGACCCAGTACTTC. Its protein product is CASSRRLGSGYQETQYF. The chain uses TRBV7-7 and TRBJ2-5; D is perhaps TRBD2 (5 bases). The CDR3 covers 17 residues. Germline V gives CDR1 SSHAT, CDR2 FNYEAQ (reference sequence).

This sequence joins TRBV24-1 and TRBJ1-5; TRBD1 agrees at 9 bases. CDR1 and CDR2 (germline): KGHDR, SFDVKD. This CDR3 region has 16 residues. V gave up 4 bases and J gave up 6 bases; unmatched junction bases: 9. The CDR3 nucleotides read TGTGCCACCAGTGAATCCGGGACAGGGATTTTTCAGCCCCAGCATTTT. Amino acids: CATSESGTGIFQPQHF.

The genes are TRBV5-6 and TRBJ2-7; D gene ambiguous. This CDR3 has 14 amino acids. Per the germline V gene, CDR1 is SGHDT and CDR2 is YYEEEE. Trimming stripped 0 bases from V and 5 bases from J, with 12 bases between. CDR3 protein: CASSLGNSENEQYF. As DNA, the CDR3 is TGTGCCAGCAGCTTGGGGAACTCGGAGAACGAGCAGTACTTC. The full variable domain, with the rest looked up from reference TRBV5-6 and TRBJ2-7, is DAGVTQSPTHLIKTRGQQVTLRCSPKSGHDTVSWYQQALGQGPQFIFQYYEEEERQRGNFPDRFSGHQFPNYSSELNVNALLLGDSALYLCASSLGNSENEQYFGPGTRLTVT.

The chain is built from TRBV6-5 and TRBJ1-2, with D unclear. CDR3 length equals 13 residues. V was cut by 8 bases and J by 4 bases, with 14 bases left in between. Germline CDR1 and CDR2: MNHEY and SVGAGI. CDR3 protein: CASQTHTFYGYTF. DNA of the CDR3: TGTGCCAGCCAGACACATACGTTCTATGGCTACACCTTC.

The rearrangement links TRBV6-5 to TRBJ2-5; TRBD2 might be the D (5 bases). The CDR3 runs 12 residues. Between the trimmed V and J ends, which lost 8 bases and 5 bases, there was a span of 12 bases. From germline, CDR1 is MNHEY and CDR2 SVGAGI. In nucleotides, the CDR3 is TGTGCCAGCCATCAGCGGCGTGAGACCCAGTACTTC. Residues: CASHQRRETQYF.

Details on this clone: It is likely a read error, because the conserved phenylalanine at the end of the CDR3 is missing. The DNA is left out, because the CDR3 cannot be placed on it with certainty; the CDR3 is given as TCRdb lists it. This rearrangement joins TRBV2 to TRBJ1-4; the D call of TRBD1 is as the table states it, not checked on the DNA. With termini counted, the CDR3 has 11 amino acids. From germline, CDR1 is SNHLY and CDR2 FYNNEI. CDR3 amino acids: CASRQPGTVNL.

This chain uses TRBV27 with TRBJ1-1, with D perhaps matching TRBD1 (5 bases). The length of the CDR3 is 16 residues. In germline, CDR1 is MNHEY, CDR2 SMNVEV (reference sequence). V dropped 3 bases and J dropped 1 base, with 15 bases sitting between them. The CDR3 DNA reads as TGTGCCAGCAGTTTCGCAATTGGGGGGGGGAACACTGAAGCTTTCTTT. It specifies CASSFAIGGGNTEAFF.

The table lists this clone with a few counts. The gene calls are TRBV30 and TRBJ2-6; D may be TRBD1 (6 bases). With 1 base removed from V and 4 bases from J, the gap between germline ends came to 14 bases. The CDR3 contains 16 residues. Germline CDR1 reads GTSNPN; CDR2 reads SVGIG (reference sequence). The CDR3 nucleotides read TGTGCCTGGAGTGGGGGGCTCCTTTCCGGGGCCAACGTCCTGACTTTC. It translates to CAWSGGLLSGANVLTF.

This clone showed up just once. V gene TRBV9 combines with J gene TRBJ2-2, with D tentatively TRBD2 (7 bases). Germline V CDR1 and CDR2: SGDLS, YYNGEE. This CDR3 region has 18 residues. V was clipped by 0 bases and J by 7 bases, with 22 bases between them. The DNA for the CDR3 is TGTGCCAGCAGCGTAGACCCGATGCGGGGGCGCTGGGACGGGGAGCTGTTTTTT. It specifies CASSVDPMRGRWDGELFF.

This chain links TRBV6-5 with TRBJ1-6; 7 bases fit TRBD1. The germline V gene encodes CDR1 MNHEY and CDR2 SVGAGI. The CDR3 runs to 15 residues. J gave up 0 bases and V 6 bases, and 2 bases lay outside the gene matches. CDR3 residues: CASRRDSSYNSPLHF. The CDR3 nucleotides are TGTGCCAGCAGGCGGGACAGCTCCTATAATTCACCCCTCCACTTT.

The chain couples TRBV4-2 to TRBJ1-1; D is undetermined. The CDR3 is 16 residues long. V dropped 2 bases and J dropped 0 bases, with 13 bases sitting between them. Germline-derived CDR1 and CDR2 are LGHNA and YNFKEQ. The CDR3 sequence is CASSQPARVVNTEAFF. The CDR3, as DNA: TGTGCCAGCAGCCAACCCGCACGGGTAGTGAACACTGAAGCTTTCTTT.

This clone was detected a few times. This chain links TRBV19 with TRBJ2-1; 7 nucleotides align to TRBD2. V shed 5 bases, J shed 9 bases, and the junction held 19 bases outside the gene matches. This CDR3 spans 17 amino acids. Germline values: CDR1 LNHDA, CDR2 SQIVND (reference sequence). The CDR3 nucleotides are TGTGCCAGTAGTCTCCGAGGAGCGGGGCGGGTTATAGGTGAGCAGTTCTTC. Translation gives CASSLRGAGRVIGEQFF.

The chain joins TRBV19 to TRBJ2-7; 10 nucleotides align to TRBD1. The CDR3 spans 14 residues. Germline V CDR1 and CDR2: LNHDA, SQIVND (reference sequence). Trimming at V came to 3 bases and at J to 3 bases, leaving 2 bases not matched to a gene. The CDR3 is CASSIGTGVYEQYF. DNA of the CDR3: TGTGCCAGTAGTATTGGGACAGGGGTCTACGAGCAGTACTTC. The full variable domain, its missing parts supplied by reference TRBV19 and TRBJ2-7, is DGGITQSPKYLFRKEGQNVTLSCEQNLNHDAMYWYRQDPGQGLRLIYYSQIVNDFQKGDIAEGYSVSREKKESFPLTVTSAQKNPTAFYLCASSIGTGVYEQYFGPGTRLTVT.

The chain recombines TRBV7-9 with TRBJ2-6; no clear D. The CDR3 spans 14 residues. V was trimmed by 11 bases and J by 0 bases, leaving 11 bases between them. From germline, CDR1 is SEHNR and CDR2 FQNEAQ (reference sequence). The CDR3 nucleotides read TGTGCCGGGCAAAGGTCCTCTGGGGCCAACGTCCTGACTTTC. Protein: CAGQRSSGANVLTF.

Only one count was recorded for this clone. The V and J genes are TRBV7-9 and TRBJ1-5; tentative D call: TRBD1 (5 bases). The germline V gene encodes CDR1 SEHNR and CDR2 FQNEAQ (reference sequence). V lost 5 bases to trimming and J lost 4 bases, with 18 bases between them. The CDR3 is made up of 16 amino acids. The CDR3 nucleotides read TGTGCCAGCAGCGACTCGGGCAGGGAGGTTAATCAGCCCCAGCATTTT. It codes for CASSDSGREVNQPQHF.

This chain joins TRBV27 and TRBJ2-1; a possible D gene is TRBD2 (6 bases). Germline CDR1 reads MNHEY; CDR2 reads SMNVEV (reference sequence). CDR3 size: 17 residues. The V and J ends lost 6 bases and 1 base respectively, with 19 bases between them. The CDR3 DNA reads TGTGCCAGCAGCACACCCTCGGGACTCCTATCCTACAATGAGCAGTTCTTC. Amino acids: CASSTPSGLLSYNEQFF.